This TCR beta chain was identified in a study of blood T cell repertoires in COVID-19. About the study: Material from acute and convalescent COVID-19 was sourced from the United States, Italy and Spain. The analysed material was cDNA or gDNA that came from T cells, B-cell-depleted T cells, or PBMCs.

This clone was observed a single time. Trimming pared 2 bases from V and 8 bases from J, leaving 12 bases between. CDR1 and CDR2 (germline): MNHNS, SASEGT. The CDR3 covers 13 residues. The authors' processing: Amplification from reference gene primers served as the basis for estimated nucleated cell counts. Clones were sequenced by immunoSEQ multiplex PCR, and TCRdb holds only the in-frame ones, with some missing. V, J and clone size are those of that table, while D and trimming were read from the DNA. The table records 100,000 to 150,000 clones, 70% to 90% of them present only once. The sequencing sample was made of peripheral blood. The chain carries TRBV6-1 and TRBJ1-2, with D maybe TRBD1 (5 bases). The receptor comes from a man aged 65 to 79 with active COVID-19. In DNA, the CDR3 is TGTGCCAGCAGTGAAAGGACACCACACGGCTACACCTTC. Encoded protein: CASSERTPHGYTF.